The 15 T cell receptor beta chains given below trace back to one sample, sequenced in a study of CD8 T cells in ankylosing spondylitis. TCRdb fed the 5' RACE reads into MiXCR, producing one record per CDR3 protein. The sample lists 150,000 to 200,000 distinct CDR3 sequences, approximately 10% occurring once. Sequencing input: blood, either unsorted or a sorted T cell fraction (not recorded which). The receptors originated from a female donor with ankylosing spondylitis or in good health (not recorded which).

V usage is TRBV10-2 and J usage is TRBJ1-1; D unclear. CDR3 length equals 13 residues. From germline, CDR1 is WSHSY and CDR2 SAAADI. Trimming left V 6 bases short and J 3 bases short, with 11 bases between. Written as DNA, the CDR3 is TGCGCCAGCAGCCGGCCGGAGGACACTGAAGCTTTCTTT. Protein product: CASSRPEDTEAFF.

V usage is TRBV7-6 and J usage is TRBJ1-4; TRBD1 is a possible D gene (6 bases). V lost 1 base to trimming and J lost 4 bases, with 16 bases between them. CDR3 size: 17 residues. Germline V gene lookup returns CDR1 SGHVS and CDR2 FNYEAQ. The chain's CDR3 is CASSLGGRGHYNEKLFF. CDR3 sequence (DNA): TGTGCCAGCAGCTTAGGAGGAAGGGGACACTATAATGAAAAACTGTTTTTT.

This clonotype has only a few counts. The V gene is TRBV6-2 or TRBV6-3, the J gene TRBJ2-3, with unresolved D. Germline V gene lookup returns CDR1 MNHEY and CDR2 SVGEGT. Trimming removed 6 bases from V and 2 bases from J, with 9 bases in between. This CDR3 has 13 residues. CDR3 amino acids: CASRVLLTDTQYF. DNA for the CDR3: TGTGCCAGCAGGGTATTACTCACAGATACGCAGTATTTT.

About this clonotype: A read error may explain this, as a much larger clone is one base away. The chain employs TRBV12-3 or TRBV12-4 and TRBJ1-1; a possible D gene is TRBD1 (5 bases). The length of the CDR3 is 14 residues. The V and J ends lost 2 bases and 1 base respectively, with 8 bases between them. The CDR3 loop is CASSLSRANTEAFF. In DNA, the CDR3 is TGTGCCAGCAGTTTAAGCAGGGCGAACACTGAAGCTTTCTTT.

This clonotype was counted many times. The CDR3 DNA is TGTGCCAGCAGCTTACAGGGGAACTATGGCTACACCTTC. Amino acid sequence: CASSLQGNYGYTF. The chain employs TRBV7-9 and TRBJ1-2, with a weak D call TRBD1 (6 bases). V was clipped by 2 bases and J by 2 bases, with 6 bases between them. CDR3 length equals 13 residues. Germline V lookup: CDR1 SEHNR, CDR2 FQNEAQ (reference sequence).

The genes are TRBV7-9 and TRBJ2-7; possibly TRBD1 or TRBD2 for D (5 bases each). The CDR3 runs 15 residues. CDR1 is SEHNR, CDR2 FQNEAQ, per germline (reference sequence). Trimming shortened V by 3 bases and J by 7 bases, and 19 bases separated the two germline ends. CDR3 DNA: TGTGCCAGCAGCTTCCGGGACCAAGGACATGGGGAGCAGTACTTC. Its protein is CASSFRDQGHGEQYF.

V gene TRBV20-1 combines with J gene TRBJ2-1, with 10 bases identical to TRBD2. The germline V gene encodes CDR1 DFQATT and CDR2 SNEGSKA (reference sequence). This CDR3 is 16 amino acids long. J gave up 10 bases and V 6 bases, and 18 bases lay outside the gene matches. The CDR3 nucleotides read TGCAGTGCCCGCAAAAAGAGGGCTAGCGGGAGCGAAGAGCAGTTCTTC. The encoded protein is CSARKKRASGSEEQFF.

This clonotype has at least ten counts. CDR3 in DNA: TGTGCCAGCAGCTATTTGACAGGCTATGGCTACACCTTC. This gives the protein CASSYLTGYGYTF. The chain is built from TRBV7-2 and TRBJ1-2; a possible D gene is TRBD1 (6 bases). V was clipped by 4 bases and J by 4 bases, with 10 bases between them. The CDR3 loop spans 13 amino acids. Looked up from germline, CDR1 is SGHTA and CDR2 is FQGNSA.

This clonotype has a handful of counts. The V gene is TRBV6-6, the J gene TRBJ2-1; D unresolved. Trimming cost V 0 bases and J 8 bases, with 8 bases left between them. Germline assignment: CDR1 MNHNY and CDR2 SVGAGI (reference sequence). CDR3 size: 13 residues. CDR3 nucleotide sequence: TGTGCCAGCAGTTACTCGTTAGCCCATGAGCAGTTCTTC. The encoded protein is CASSYSLAHEQFF.

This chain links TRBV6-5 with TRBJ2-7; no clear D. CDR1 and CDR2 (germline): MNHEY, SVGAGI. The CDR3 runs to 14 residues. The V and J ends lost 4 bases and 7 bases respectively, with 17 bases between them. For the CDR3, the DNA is TGTGCCAGCAGTTTCTCGCTAGAAGTGCCTGAGCAGTACTTC. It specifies CASSFSLEVPEQYF.

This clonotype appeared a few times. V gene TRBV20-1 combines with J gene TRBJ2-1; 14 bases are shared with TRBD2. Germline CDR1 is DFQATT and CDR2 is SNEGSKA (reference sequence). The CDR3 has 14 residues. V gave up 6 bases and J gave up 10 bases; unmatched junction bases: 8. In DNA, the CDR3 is TGCAGTGCGATAGGACTAGCGGGAGGTTGGGAGCAGTTCTTC. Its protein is CSAIGLAGGWEQFF.

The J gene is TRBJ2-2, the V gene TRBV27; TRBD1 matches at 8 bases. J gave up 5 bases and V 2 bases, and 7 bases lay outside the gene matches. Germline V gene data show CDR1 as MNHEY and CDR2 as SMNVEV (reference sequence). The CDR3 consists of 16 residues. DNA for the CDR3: TGTGCCAGCAGTTTAGTTTCCAGGGGGCTTACCGGGGAGCTGTTTTTT. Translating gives CASSLVSRGLTGELFF.

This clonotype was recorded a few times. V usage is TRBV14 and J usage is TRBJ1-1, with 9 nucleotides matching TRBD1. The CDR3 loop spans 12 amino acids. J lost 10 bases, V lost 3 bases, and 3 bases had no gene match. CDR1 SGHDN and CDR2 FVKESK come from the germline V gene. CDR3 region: CASSHLTGGAFF. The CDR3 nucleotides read TGTGCCAGCAGCCACTTGACAGGGGGAGCTTTCTTT.

Here the CDR3 reads CASSLEPGGGELFF. The CDR3 bases are TGTGCCAGCAGTTTAGAGCCAGGGGGTGGGGAGCTGTTTTTT. The rearrangement links TRBV12-3 or TRBV12-4 to TRBJ2-2, with 7 positions matching TRBD1. This CDR3 has 14 amino acids. Trimming at V came to 1 base and at J to 8 bases, leaving 4 bases not matched to a gene.

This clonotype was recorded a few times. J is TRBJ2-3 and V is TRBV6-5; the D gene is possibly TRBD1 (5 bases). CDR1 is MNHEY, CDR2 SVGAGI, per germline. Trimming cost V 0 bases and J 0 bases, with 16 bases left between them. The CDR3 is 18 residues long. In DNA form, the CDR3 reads TGTGCCAGCAGTTACTCGACTGCCAGGGTGGTTAGCACAGATACGCAGTATTTT. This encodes CASSYSTARVVSTDTQYF.